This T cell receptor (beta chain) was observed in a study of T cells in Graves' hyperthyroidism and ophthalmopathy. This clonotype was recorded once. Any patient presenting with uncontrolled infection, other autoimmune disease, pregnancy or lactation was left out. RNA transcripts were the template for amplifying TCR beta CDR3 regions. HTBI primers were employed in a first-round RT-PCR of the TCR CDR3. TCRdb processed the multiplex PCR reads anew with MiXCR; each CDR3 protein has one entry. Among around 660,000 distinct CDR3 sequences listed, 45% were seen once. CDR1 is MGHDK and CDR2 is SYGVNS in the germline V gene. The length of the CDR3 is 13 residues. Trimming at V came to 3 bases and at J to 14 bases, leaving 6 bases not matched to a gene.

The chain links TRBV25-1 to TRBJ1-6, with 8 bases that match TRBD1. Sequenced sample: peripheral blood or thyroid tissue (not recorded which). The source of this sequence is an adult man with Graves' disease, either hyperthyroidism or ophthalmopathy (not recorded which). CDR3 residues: CASSDAGTGALHF. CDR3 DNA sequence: TGTGCCAGCAGTGATGCAGGGACAGGCGCCCTCCACTTT. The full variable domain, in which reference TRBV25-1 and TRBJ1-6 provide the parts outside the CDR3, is EADIYQTPRYLVIGTGKKITLECSQTMGHDKMYWYQQDPGMELHLIHYSYGVNSTEKGDLSSESTVSRIRTEHFPLTLESARPSHTSQYLCASSDAGTGALHFGNGTRLTVT.